The next 21 T cell receptor beta chains were all read from a single sample in a study of CD8 T cell repertoires and HIV-1 epitope variants. Sequenced by immunoSEQ multiplex PCR; TCRdb stores in-frame clones only, minus some. This sample carries under 7,500 clones, about 60% of them seen once, and the ten largest clones take around 38%. Antigens for these TCRs are unknown. Input material: cultured CD8+ T cells derived from PBMCs. Receptors were obtained from a male donor with HIV.

The chain links TRBV19 to TRBJ2-1; 7 nucleotides line up with TRBD2. Germline CDR1 reads LNHDA; CDR2 reads SQIVND (reference sequence). CDR3 length equals 14 residues. The V gene end was trimmed by 5 bases and the J gene end by 2 bases; junction bases not matched to a gene: 3. For the CDR3, the DNA is TGTGCCAGTAGTTCCGGGGGGACCTACAATGAGCAGTTCTTC. Residues: CASSSGGTYNEQFF. The full variable domain, in which reference TRBV19 and TRBJ2-1 provide the parts outside the CDR3, is DGGITQSPKYLFRKEGQNVTLSCEQNLNHDAMYWYRQDPGQGLRLIYYSQIVNDFQKGDIAEGYSVSREKKESFPLTVTSAQKNPTAFYLCASSSGGTYNEQFFGPGTRLTVL.

The V call is TRBV5-4, the J call TRBJ2-1; the D is unclear. The germline V gene encodes CDR1 SGHNT and CDR2 YYREEE (reference sequence). V was cut by 2 bases and J by 1 base, with 10 bases left in between. This CDR3 region has 15 residues. The CDR3 region has the DNA TGTGCCAGCAGCTTACCCCGACTGTCCTACAATGAGCAGTTCTTC. Its translation is CASSLPRLSYNEQFF. Drawing the rest from reference TRBV5-4 and TRBJ2-1, the complete variable domain is ETGVTQSPTHLIKTRGQQVTLRCSSQSGHNTVSWYQQALGQGPQFIFQYYREEENGRGNFPPRFSGLQFPNYSSELNVNALELDDSALYLCASSLPRLSYNEQFFGPGTRLTVL.

The chain combines TRBV29-1 with TRBJ2-1, with TRBD1 identical over 8 bases. The germline gives CDR1 SQVTM, CDR2 ANQGSEA. V was pared by 3 bases and J by 4 bases, with 5 bases of the junction left unmatched. The CDR3 contains 14 residues. DNA of the CDR3: TGCAGCGTTGACCACTGGGACAGGTACAATGAGCAGTTCTTC. Its translation is CSVDHWDRYNEQFF.

This clone was seen only once. The chain couples TRBV27 to TRBJ2-3; D possibly corresponds to TRBD1 (5 bases). The CDR3 spans 15 residues. Trimming pared 4 bases from V and 1 base from J, leaving 12 bases between. Germline V CDR1 and CDR2: MNHEY, SMNVEV (reference sequence). CDR3 in DNA: TGTGCCAGCAGTTCAACCATGGGGCGCACAGATACGCAGTATTTT. As protein: CASSSTMGRTDTQYF.

The genes are TRBV11-3 and TRBJ2-1; TRBD2 agrees at 8 bases. The CDR3 is 15 amino acids. The V gene's germline CDR1 is SGHNT and CDR2 YENEEA. J was trimmed by 4 bases and V by 3 bases; bases with no gene match: 5. CDR3 bases: TGTGCCAGCAGCTTCAGAAGCGGGAGTTACAATGAGCAGTTCTTC. Translation gives CASSFRSGSYNEQFF.

This clone was seen a handful of times. This chain joins TRBV4-2 and TRBJ2-1, with a weak D call TRBD2 (6 bases). The germline CDR1 and CDR2 sequences are LGHNA and YNFKEQ. Trimming cost V 0 bases and J 7 bases, with 10 bases left between them. CDR3 size: 14 residues. The CDR3: CASSQDRDWNEQFF. CDR3 in DNA: TGTGCCAGCAGCCAAGATAGGGACTGGAATGAGCAGTTCTTC.

As regards this clone: One end of the junction fails to match germline, which may point to a read error. The rearrangement links TRBV5-5 to TRBJ1-2, with D hard to call. CDR1 and CDR2 (germline): SGHKS, YYEKEE (reference sequence). There are 16 residues in the CDR3. In DNA, the CDR3 is TGCGCCAGCAGCCAAGATCCCGTCGAACTCGACTATGGCTACACCTTC. Translated: CASSQDPVELDYGYTF.

The gene calls are TRBV19 and TRBJ1-1; D uncertain. CDR3 length: 16 residues. CDR1 and CDR2 (germline): LNHDA, SQIVND (reference sequence). V gave up 7 bases and J gave up 0 bases, with 18 bases separating them. CDR3 in amino acids: CASTDQFGEVNTEAFF. CDR3 sequence (DNA): TGTGCCAGTACCGACCAGTTCGGGGAGGTGAACACTGAAGCTTTCTTT.

The genes are TRBV27 and TRBJ2-7; the match to TRBD1 covers 7 bases. The germline gives CDR1 MNHEY, CDR2 SMNVEV (reference sequence). CDR3 size: 13 residues. V gave up 6 bases and J gave up 1 base; unmatched junction bases: 3. The CDR3 region is CASSLGQSYEQYF. The CDR3 DNA is TGTGCCAGCAGCCTGGGACAGTCCTACGAGCAGTACTTC.

The rearrangement joins TRBV6-5 to TRBJ1-5; 8 bases align to TRBD1. Germline CDR1 reads MNHEY; CDR2 reads SVGAGI. V lost 6 bases to trimming and J lost 7 bases; unmatched junction nucleotides: 8. The CDR3 extends over 14 amino acids. The CDR3 sequence is CASRSGQGKQPQHF. CDR3 nucleotides: TGTGCCAGCAGATCCGGACAGGGAAAACAGCCCCAGCATTTT.

The chain joins TRBV19 to TRBJ1-1; the D gene is possibly TRBD1 (6 bases). Germline-derived CDR1 and CDR2 are LNHDA and SQIVND (reference sequence). V was pared by 3 bases and J by 8 bases, with 16 bases between. There are 14 residues in the CDR3. CDR3 in DNA: TGTGCCAGTAGTATCACGGGTATGACAGGAGAAGCTTTCTTT. It yields the protein CASSITGMTGEAFF.

The rearrangement links TRBV2 to TRBJ2-1; D might be TRBD1 or TRBD2, each matching 6 bases. Per the germline V gene, CDR1 is SNHLY and CDR2 is FYNNEI. The CDR3 has 15 residues. Between the trimmed V and J ends, which lost 1 base and 0 bases, there was a span of 7 bases. CDR3 protein: CASSEGGASYNEQFF. CDR3 coding DNA: TGTGCCAGCAGTGAAGGGGGGGCCTCCTACAATGAGCAGTTCTTC.

The gene calls are TRBV6-1 and TRBJ1-6, with 9 nucleotides matching TRBD1. Trimming at V came to 4 bases and at J to 5 bases, leaving 3 bases not matched to a gene. Germline CDR1 is MNHNS and CDR2 is SASEGT. This CDR3 is 15 amino acids long. The CDR3 nucleotides read TGTGCCAGCAGTGCCTGGACAGGGGATAATTCACCCCTCCACTTT. It specifies CASSAWTGDNSPLHF.

The V and J genes are TRBV7-2 and TRBJ2-1, with 7 nucleotides matching TRBD2. Germline assignment: CDR1 SGHTA and CDR2 FQGNSA. With 2 bases clipped from V and 0 bases from J, the junction kept 1 base outside the gene matches. This CDR3 contains 15 residues. The CDR3 loop is CASSLREDSYNEQFF. The CDR3 DNA reads as TGTGCCAGCAGCTTACGGGAGGACTCCTACAATGAGCAGTTCTTC.

V is TRBV4-3 and J is TRBJ2-1; TRBD2 aligns across 10 bases. Germline assignment: CDR1 LGHNA and CDR2 YSLEER. Unmatched junction bases numbered 8, after V lost 0 bases and J lost 9 bases. This CDR3 spans 16 amino acids. The CDR3 reads CASSQDTSGGASEQFF. CDR3 DNA: TGCGCCAGCAGCCAAGATACAAGCGGGGGGGCAAGTGAGCAGTTCTTC.

The gene calls are TRBV29-1 and TRBJ1-6, with D uncertain. There are 16 residues in the CDR3. Trimming took 7 bases from V and 17 from J, leaving 33 bases between them. Per the germline V gene, CDR1 is SQVTM and CDR2 is ANQGSEA. The chain's CDR3 is CSAAPPLTASMVGVHF. For the CDR3, the DNA is TGCAGCGCCGCACCTCCTCTGACCGCTTCCATGGTCGGGGTCCACTTT.

V and J are TRBV15 and TRBJ2-7; 9 bases align to TRBD1. The germline V gene has CDR1 LNHNV and CDR2 YYDKDF (reference sequence). This CDR3 contains 15 residues. V lost 4 bases, J lost 5 bases, and 9 bases stayed unmatched. As DNA, the CDR3 is TGTGCCACCAGCAAACCGGGACAGGGTTCCAACGAGCAGTACTTC. It encodes CATSKPGQGSNEQYF.

This clone was detected only a few times. V usage is TRBV28 and J usage is TRBJ2-7, with 7 bases fitting TRBD1. Trimming removed 3 bases from V and 1 base from J; junction bases left unmatched: 3. In germline, CDR1 is MDHEN, CDR2 SYDVKM. The CDR3 runs 14 residues. CDR3 DNA: TGTGCCAGCAGTTTTGTGACAGGGTCCTACGAGCAGTACTTC. Translation: CASSFVTGSYEQYF.

This clone was observed once. The V gene is TRBV7-8, the J gene TRBJ2-3; TRBD2 matches 7 bases. The CDR3 extends over 15 amino acids. The J segment lost 4 bases and the V segment lost 4 bases, leaving 8 bases of the junction unmatched. Germline V gene sequence: CDR1 SGHVS, CDR2 FQNEAQ. In DNA, the CDR3 is TGTGCCAGCAGCTCCTCCGCGGGAGTGGCAGATACGCAGTATTTT. Translation: CASSSSAGVADTQYF.

This chain joins TRBV13 and TRBJ2-7; no reliable D call. Trimming left V 3 bases short and J 5 bases short, with 17 bases between. CDR1 and CDR2 from the germline V gene are PRHDT and FYEKMQ (reference sequence). This CDR3 contains 15 residues. Here the CDR3 reads CASSFSVSLGNEQYF. DNA of the CDR3: TGTGCCAGCAGCTTCTCCGTCTCGCTGGGAAACGAGCAGTACTTC.

This CDR3 reads CAWSDRNEQFF. CDR3 nucleotide sequence: TGTGCCTGGAGTGACAGGAATGAGCAGTTCTTC. This chain connects TRBV30 to TRBJ2-1, with a tentative D call TRBD1 (5 bases). The ends were cut back, 1 base at V and 7 bases at J, with 5 bases in the middle. This CDR3 is 11 amino acids long. Germline-derived CDR1 and CDR2 are GTSNPN and SVGIG (reference sequence).